These 27 T cell receptor beta chains originate from one sample sequenced in a study of cytomegalovirus exposure and HLA in healthy donors. 13 Jbeta primers and 60 Vbeta primers were used for the PCR. Repertoires were generated with immunoSEQ multiplex PCR, while TCRdb's copy carries only in-frame clones and drops some. The sample includes about 130,000 clones, roughly four fifths seen only once; the top ten take approximately 3%. The specimen sequenced was PBMCs. The origin of the receptors is a boy younger than 10 in good health and CMV-seronegative.

This clone was detected once. The gene calls are TRBV6-4 and TRBJ1-1, with no clear D. Trimming cost V 5 bases and J 0 bases, with 7 bases left between them. CDR1 and CDR2 from the germline V gene are MRHNA and SNTAGT. The CDR3 is 13 residues long. The DNA of the CDR3 is TGTGCCAGCAGTTCGACTGTGAACACTGAAGCTTTCTTT. This encodes CASSSTVNTEAFF.

This sequence joins TRBV2 and TRBJ2-2, with 12 bases that match TRBD2. This CDR3 spans 16 amino acids. Germline lookup yields CDR1 SNHLY and CDR2 FYNNEI. The V segment lost 6 bases and the J segment 6 bases; nucleotides outside the gene matches: 8. In nucleotides, the CDR3 is TGTGCCAGCAGCGTTGCTAGCGGGAGGGCCCCCGGGGAGCTGTTTTTT. Protein: CASSVASGRAPGELFF.

CDR3 in amino acids: CASSESVWLAAGADTQYF. The CDR3 bases are TGTGCCAGCAGTGAATCGGTTTGGCTAGCGGCAGGGGCAGATACGCAGTATTTT. This chain connects TRBV25-1 to TRBJ2-3; possible D gene TRBD2, 7 bases. Germline V gene lookup returns CDR1 MGHDK and CDR2 SYGVNS. The germline V and J ends were trimmed by 1 base and 4 bases, with 21 bases remaining between them. CDR3 length: 18 residues.

The CDR3 sequence: CASSLRGQGAHEQYF. The CDR3 coding sequence is TGTGCCAGCAGCTTACGCGGACAGGGAGCCCACGAGCAGTACTTC. The V and J genes are TRBV7-2 and TRBJ2-7; 8 bases fit TRBD1. J was trimmed by 5 bases and V by 2 bases; bases with no gene match: 8. The CDR3 is 15 amino acids. Germline V gene lookup returns CDR1 SGHTA and CDR2 FQGNSA.

The chain couples TRBV19 to TRBJ2-7; 7 bases align to TRBD2. The germline V gene has CDR1 LNHDA and CDR2 SQIVND (reference sequence). The CDR3 spans 14 residues. J gave up 5 bases and V 2 bases, and 6 bases lay outside the gene matches. DNA of the CDR3: TGTGCCAGTAGTATAAAGGCAGGGAGGGACGAGCAGTACTTC. The encoded protein is CASSIKAGRDEQYF.

V and J are TRBV7-8 and TRBJ1-5; TRBD1 aligns across 12 bases. CDR3 length: 16 residues. The J segment lost 6 bases and the V segment lost 3 bases, leaving 6 bases of the junction unmatched. Germline V CDR1 and CDR2: SGHVS, FQNEAQ. The CDR3 region has the DNA TGTGCCAGCAGCTTGGCCGGGACAGGGGGCACTCAGCCCCAGCATTTT. The encoded protein is CASSLAGTGGTQPQHF.

The V call is TRBV30, the J call TRBJ2-1; 7 positions agree with TRBD2. The CDR3 length is 17 residues. V gave up 2 bases and J gave up 6 bases; unmatched junction bases: 16. Germline values: CDR1 GTSNPN, CDR2 SVGIG (reference sequence). CDR3 nucleotide sequence: TGTGCCTGGAGTCGGGGACTAAGGCGGGGGTTGCTCAATGAGCAGTTCTTC. It encodes CAWSRGLRRGLLNEQFF.

The CDR3: CASSLVRASYNEQFF. Written as DNA, the CDR3 is TGTGCCAGCAGCTTGGTCAGGGCTTCATACAATGAGCAGTTCTTC. This chain joins TRBV5-6 and TRBJ2-1, with D possibly matching TRBD1 (5 bases). CDR1 and CDR2 (germline): SGHDT, YYEEEE. The CDR3 is 15 residues long. The V gene lost 0 bases and the J gene lost 4 bases, with 11 bases spanning the gap.

This chain uses TRBV7-3 with TRBJ1-1; D is possibly TRBD1 (6 bases). The CDR3 totals 14 residues. The germline V gene has CDR1 SGHTA and CDR2 FQGTGA. V was clipped by 5 bases and J by 3 bases, with 13 bases between them. CDR3 sequence reads: CASSVQGGDTEAFF. CDR3 sequence (DNA): TGTGCCAGCAGCGTACAGGGAGGGGACACTGAAGCTTTCTTT.

The chain recombines TRBV6-5 with TRBJ1-1, with D possibly TRBD1 on 6 matching bases. V shed 0 bases and J shed 4 bases, with 12 bases lying between them. Germline lookup yields CDR1 MNHEY and CDR2 SVGAGI. This CDR3 contains 15 residues. CDR3 in amino acids: CASSYSRGAGTEAFF. For the CDR3, the DNA is TGTGCCAGCAGTTACTCGCGGGGGGCAGGCACTGAAGCTTTCTTT.

This chain connects TRBV7-2 to TRBJ2-5; D is possibly TRBD2 (6 bases). Trimming left V 1 base short and J 2 bases short, with 14 bases between. The CDR3 totals 16 residues. Looked up from germline, CDR1 is SGHTA and CDR2 is FQGNSA. CDR3 protein: CASSLGSTRVQETQYF. Here the CDR3 DNA reads TGTGCCAGCAGCTTAGGTTCGACTAGAGTGCAAGAGACCCAGTACTTC.

The V call is TRBV18, the J call TRBJ2-7; the match to TRBD1 covers 10 bases. CDR1 and CDR2 from the germline V gene are KGHSH and LQKENI. V shed 6 bases, J shed 2 bases, and the junction held 7 bases outside the gene matches. The CDR3 loop spans 15 amino acids. The DNA of the CDR3 is TGTGCCAGCTCGGCCGGGACAGGGGTTACCTACGAGCAGTACTTC. Translated, it gives CASSAGTGVTYEQYF.

This chain links TRBV30 with TRBJ1-2; 7 nucleotides align to TRBD1. The CDR3 sequence is 13 residues long. Germline CDR1 is GTSNPN and CDR2 is SVGIG (reference sequence). V shed 2 bases and J 3 bases; nucleotides not matched to a gene: 3. CDR3 in DNA: TGTGCCTGGAGTACAGGGGAAGACTATGGCTACACCTTC. Translating gives CAWSTGEDYGYTF.

The chain employs TRBV6-6 and TRBJ1-5, with D possibly being TRBD1 (5 bases). This CDR3 spans 15 amino acids. CDR1 MNHNY and CDR2 SVGAGI come from the germline V gene (reference sequence). Trimming pared 7 bases from V and 7 bases from J, leaving 20 bases between. CDR3 nucleotide sequence: TGTGCCAGCACCCCTACGGGGGTGCGAGGGCAGCCCCAGCATTTT. This codes for CASTPTGVRGQPQHF.

This chain links TRBV30 with TRBJ2-3; TRBD1 agrees at 10 bases. J lost 0 bases, V lost 3 bases, and 6 bases had no gene match. The CDR3 consists of 16 residues. Germline V gene lookup returns CDR1 GTSNPN and CDR2 SVGIG (reference sequence). CDR3 sequence reads: CAWSLGTGDSTDTQYF. The CDR3, as DNA: TGTGCCTGGAGCCTAGGGACAGGGGATAGCACAGATACGCAGTATTTT. The variable domain in full, completed from reference TRBV30 and TRBJ2-3, reads SQTIHQWPATLVQPVGSPLSLECTVEGTSNPNLYWYRQAAGRGLQLLFYSVGIGQISSEVPQNLSASRPQDRQFILSSKKLLLSDSGFYLCAWSLGTGDSTDTQYFGPGTRLTVL.

The CDR3 sequence is CASSRQGGNQPQHF. The CDR3 nucleotides are TGTGCCAGCAGCCGACAGGGAGGCAATCAGCCCCAGCATTTT. The chain carries TRBV5-6 and TRBJ1-5; 7 bases match TRBD1. This CDR3 spans 14 amino acids. V lost 4 bases, J lost 2 bases, and 3 bases stayed unmatched. Looked up from germline, CDR1 is SGHDT and CDR2 is YYEEEE.

V is TRBV5-1 and J is TRBJ2-7; D might be TRBD2 (5 bases). Germline lookup yields CDR1 SGHRS and CDR2 YFSETQ. The CDR3 extends over 14 amino acids. V lost 4 bases and J lost 0, with 11 bases in between. As DNA, the CDR3 is TGCGCCAGCAGCGCCGGACTGGACTCCTACGAGCAGTACTTC. Protein sequence: CASSAGLDSYEQYF.

The chain carries TRBV11-1 and TRBJ2-3; 12 bases are shared with TRBD2. Germline CDR1 SGHAT, CDR2 FQDESV (reference sequence). The CDR3 consists of 16 residues. Germline trimming cut 7 bases from V and 3 bases from J; bases unmatched to any gene: 8. CDR3 sequence: CASNLRTSGETDTQYF. The CDR3 nucleotides read TGTGCCAGCAATCTGCGGACTAGCGGGGAAACAGATACGCAGTATTTT. The variable domain in full, completed from reference TRBV11-1 and TRBJ2-3, reads EAEVAQSPRYKITEKSQAVAFWCDPISGHATLYWYRQILGQGPELLVQFQDESVVDDSQLPKDRFSAERLKGVDSTLKIQPAELGDSAMYLCASNLRTSGETDTQYFGPGTRLTVL.

V usage is TRBV27 and J usage is TRBJ1-6, with a tentative D call TRBD1 (5 bases). This CDR3 is built from 15 residues. Trimming removed 8 bases from V and 0 bases from J, with 11 bases in between. Germline loops: CDR1 MNHEY, CDR2 SMNVEV (reference sequence). CDR3 region: CASRWGSSYNSPLHF. The CDR3, as DNA: TGTGCCAGCCGCTGGGGCAGCTCCTATAATTCACCCCTCCACTTT.

The rearrangement links TRBV18 to TRBJ1-2, with 10 bases fitting TRBD1. The trim removed 0 bases at V and 5 bases at J, leaving 0 bases unmatched. From germline, CDR1 is KGHSH and CDR2 LQKENI. The CDR3 is 14 amino acids. Here the CDR3 DNA reads TGTGCCAGCTCACCACCGGGACAGGGGTATGGCTACACCTTC. Protein sequence: CASSPPGQGYGYTF.

The J gene is TRBJ2-3, the V gene TRBV12-5, with TRBD1 identical over 9 bases. With 3 bases clipped from V and 2 bases from J, the junction kept 3 bases outside the gene matches. This CDR3 spans 15 amino acids. Germline-derived CDR1 and CDR2 are LGHNT and FRNRAP. The CDR3 sequence: CASGFWTGVTDTQYF. The CDR3 DNA follows: TGTGCTAGTGGTTTTTGGACAGGGGTCACAGATACGCAGTATTTT.

V is TRBV7-9 and J is TRBJ1-1, with 7 positions matching TRBD1. Germline-derived CDR1 and CDR2 are SEHNR and FQNEAQ (reference sequence). After removal of 1 base from V and 8 bases from J, the junction contained 7 bases not matched to a gene. This CDR3 is built from 14 residues. CDR3 in DNA: TGTGCCAGCAGCTTAGTGGGGGACAGACAAGAAGCTTTCTTT. It specifies CASSLVGDRQEAFF.

The genes are TRBV6-1 and TRBJ2-7; D remains unclear. V lost 3 bases to trimming and J lost 3 bases, with 3 bases between them. The CDR3 is 11 residues long. Germline V lookup: CDR1 MNHNS, CDR2 SASEGT. The CDR3 loop reads CASSEYYEQYF. The CDR3 bases are TGTGCCAGCAGTGAGTACTACGAGCAGTACTTC.

The chain recombines TRBV5-4 with TRBJ1-1, with 8 bases matching TRBD1. The length of the CDR3 is 14 residues. Germline V gene sequence: CDR1 SGHNT, CDR2 YYREEE (reference sequence). V lost 0 bases to trimming and J lost 8 bases; unmatched junction nucleotides: 6. In nucleotides, the CDR3 is TGTGCCAGCAGCTTGGGGACAGGGTTCTTAGAAGCTTTCTTT. Its protein product is CASSLGTGFLEAFF.

The chain carries TRBV6-4 and TRBJ2-2, with TRBD2 identical over 8 bases. CDR3 length equals 14 residues. Germline CDR1 reads MRHNA; CDR2 reads SNTAGT. The J segment lost 6 bases and the V segment lost 0 bases, leaving 0 bases of the junction unmatched. CDR3 amino acids: CASSDSRGAGELFF. In DNA, the CDR3 is TGTGCCAGCAGTGACTCGCGGGGGGCCGGGGAGCTGTTTTTT.

The V call is TRBV7-8, the J call TRBJ1-1, with 7 bases identical to TRBD1. Unmatched junction bases numbered 9, after V lost 4 bases and J lost 1 base. The germline gives CDR1 SGHVS, CDR2 FQNEAQ. The CDR3 has 16 amino acids. The CDR3 protein is CASSSLSRTGNTEAFF. As DNA, the CDR3 is TGTGCCAGCAGCTCTTTATCGCGGACAGGGAACACTGAAGCTTTCTTT. Using reference TRBV7-8 and TRBJ1-1 for the parts outside the CDR3, the full variable domain is GAGVSQSPRYKVAKRGQDVALRCDPISGHVSLFWYQQALGQGPEFLTYFQNEAQLDKSGLPSDRFFAERPEGSVSTLKIQRTQQEDSAVYLCASSSLSRTGNTEAFFGQGTRLTVV.

The chain uses TRBV7-2 and TRBJ2-1, with TRBD1 matching over 10 bases. The J segment lost 10 bases and the V segment lost 5 bases, leaving 20 bases of the junction unmatched. Germline V CDR1 and CDR2: SGHTA, FQGNSA. The length of the CDR3 is 18 residues. This chain's CDR3 is CASSKPGQGLSSGWEQFF. In DNA, the CDR3 is TGTGCCAGCAGCAAGCCGGGACAGGGGCTTTCATCGGGTTGGGAGCAGTTCTTC.